The rows below give T cell receptor beta chains drawn from one sample of a study of identical twins. MiXCR was run by TCRdb on the 5' RACE reads, yielding one entry per CDR3 protein. The sample includes 1.5 million or so distinct CDR3 sequences, roughly 35% seen only once; the top ten take under 0.35%. Sequenced sample: cord blood. These receptors were collected from a newborn girl in good health. Each CDR3 is given with its conserved first and last residue. D genes are given only for firm matches. Size is omitted from some rows. Given values are once, few, many or a class for expanded clones.

J gene	clone size	V gene	D gene	CDR3 DNA	CDR3 protein
TRBJ2-3	once	TRBV10-3	TRBD1	TGTGTCATCAGTGACAGGGGCACAGATACGCAGTATTTT	CVISDRGTDTQYF
TRBJ2-5	few	TRBV11-2	-	TGTGCCAGCAGCCCTTTACCGGCGTGGGAGACCCAGTACTTC	CASSPLPAWETQYF
TRBJ2-3	few	TRBV3-1	TRBD2	TGTGCCAGCAGCCAACAGGGACTAGCGGGCACAGATACGCAGTATTTT	CASSQQGLAGTDTQYF
TRBJ1-6	once	TRBV7-9	TRBD1	TGTGCCAGCAGCTTAGTAGGGACAGGTCATTCACCCCTCCACTTT	CASSLVGTGHSPLHF
TRBJ2-1	few	TRBV28	-	TGTGCCAGCAGTTTAAGGGCTACCCCCTACAATGAGCAGTTCTTC	CASSLRATPYNEQFF
TRBJ1-2	few	TRBV7-2	-	TGTGCCAGCAGCTTACCGCTTTCCAGGGTGGGAAGCTATGGCTACACCTTC	CASSLPLSRVGSYGYTF
TRBJ1-1	-	TRBV11-2	TRBD1	TGTGCCAGCAGCTCGACAACAGGGGTTGTAACTGAAGCTTTCTTT	CASSSTTGVVTEAFF
TRBJ1-5	-	TRBV7-2	TRBD1	TGTGCCAGCAGGCTGACAGGGAGGGGCAATCAGCCCCAGCATTTT	CASRLTGRGNQPQHF
TRBJ2-7	few	TRBV20-1	-	TGCAGTGCTAGCTCAGGGGTCGGGTACGAGCAGTACTTC	CSASSGVGYEQYF
TRBJ2-7	-	TRBV7-2	-	TGTGCCAGCAGCCCAACGGCGGGGCCCTACGAGCAGTACTTC	CASSPTAGPYEQYF
TRBJ2-2	-	TRBV20-1	-	TGCAGTGCTAGGACCCTAGCCCCCGGGGAGCTGTTTTTT	CSARTLAPGELFF
TRBJ2-1	-	TRBV24-1	TRBD2	TGTGCCACCAGTGACCCGACTAGCGAATGTCACAATGAGCAGTTCTTC	CATSDPTSECHNEQFF
TRBJ2-7	-	TRBV6-6	TRBD2	TGTGCCAGCAGAAGGGAGACTAGCGGACCCAAGGGCTACGAGCAGTACTTC	CASRRETSGPKGYEQYF
TRBJ1-6	-	TRBV7-8	-	TGTGCCAGCAGCTCCCCGGGCGGATCGGGTTCACCCCTCCACTTT	CASSSPGGSGSPLHF
TRBJ2-5	-	TRBV20-1	TRBD2	TGCAGTGCTAGACTAGCGGGGTACCAAGAGACCCAGTACTTC	CSARLAGYQETQYF
TRBJ1-2	few	TRBV29-1	-	TGCAGCGACCGGGACACTTACTATGGCTACACCTTC	CSDRDTYYGYTF
TRBJ2-7	-	TRBV28	-	TGTGCCAGCAGTTTACGGGTATACTACAATGAGCAGTACTTC	CASSLRVYYNEQYF